This T cell receptor beta chain was profiled in a study of blood T cells in healthy people across ages. Regarding the study as a whole: Across the age range, TCR beta diversity per million T cells fell in a roughly linear way.

Germline V gene data show CDR1 as DFQATT and CDR2 as SNEGSKA (reference sequence). The CDR3 covers 15 residues. V was shortened by 0 bases and J by 3 bases, with 13 bases between the two germline ends. On this clonotype itself: Its antigen is still unknown.

The second PCR ran roughly 6 to 11 cycles with a sample-barcoded 5' primer and J-beta primers. There were at least 2.5 million CDR3-containing paired-end reads obtained from each sample. TCRdb re-called the 5' RACE reads with MiXCR, one entry per CDR3 protein. The sample carries 600,000 or so distinct CDR3 sequences, approximately 30% recorded once. The specimen was blood. The gene calls are TRBV20-1 and TRBJ2-3; the D gene is possibly TRBD1 (5 bases). This receptor was identified in a woman older than 75 in good health. CDR3 in amino acids: CSARDRAGITDTQYF. Here the CDR3 DNA reads TGCAGTGCTAGAGATCGGGCAGGGATAACAGATACGCAGTATTTT.